This TCR beta chain was captured in a study of blood T cell repertoires in COVID-19. The CDR3 consists of 16 residues. CDR1 is LGHNA, CDR2 YNFKEQ, per germline. V lost 3 bases, J lost 6 bases, and 10 bases stayed unmatched. Generated by immunoSEQ multiplex PCR, the TCRdb table keeps only in-frame clones and is missing some. The data show 88,000 or so clones, over 70% seen once. Sequences were obtained from peripheral blood. The TCR originated in a man in his 60s with acute or convalescent COVID-19. This chain joins TRBV4-2 and TRBJ2-7; TRBD2 matches at 11 bases. The CDR3 DNA reads TGTGCCAGCAGCCATTTGTCCGGGACTAGCGGCGTCGAGCAGTACTTC. Protein: CASSHLSGTSGVEQYF.